These 10 T cell receptor beta chains share one sample of origin, sequenced in a study of blood T cell repertoires in COVID-19 (TCRdb year 2020). The library relied on the immunoSEQ multiplex PCR assay. As stored in TCRdb, this immuneACCESS dataset retains in-frame rearrangements with V and J assigned. A fraction of the clones does not appear; measured against another copy, unresolved V genes explain less than half of the discrepancy, and the remainder lacks a known reason. In all, the sample holds under 200,000 clones, and over 75% of those were seen once. The ten largest clonotypes hold 9.8% of the sample. The sequenced sample consisted of peripheral blood. Receptor source: a woman older than 75 with acute or convalescent COVID-19.

This clone was seen only a few times. The gene calls are TRBV3-1 (or the pseudogene TRBV3-2) and TRBJ1-6; 7 bases agree with TRBD1. The V gene end was trimmed by 2 bases and the J gene end by 10 bases; junction bases not matched to a gene: 8. The CDR3 sequence is 15 residues long. Per the germline V gene, CDR1 is LGHDT and CDR2 is YNNKEL (reference sequence). The DNA for the CDR3 is TGTGCCAGCAGCCAACGACAGGGTCGGGGATCACCCCTCCACTTT. It is translated as CASSQRQGRGSPLHF.

The V and J genes are TRBV11-2 and TRBJ2-3; unclear D gene. The CDR3 spans 16 residues. With 4 bases removed from V and 2 bases from J, the gap between germline ends came to 16 bases. CDR1 and CDR2 (germline): SGHAT, FQNNGV. The CDR3 reads CASSSPIASDTDTQYF. The CDR3 nucleotides are TGTGCCAGCAGCTCGCCAATAGCTAGTGACACAGATACGCAGTATTTT.

This clone has a handful of counts. The V and J genes are TRBV10-3 and TRBJ2-1; the match to TRBD2 covers 11 bases. This CDR3 has 18 amino acids. Germline-derived CDR1 and CDR2 are ENHRY and SYGVKD. Losses at the gene ends were 4 bases for V and 0 bases for J; bases not matched to a gene: 8. The CDR3 coding sequence is TGTGCCATCAGTGGGCCCCCTAGCGGGGGGAGCTCCTACAATGAGCAGTTCTTC. Translating it yields CAISGPPSGGSSYNEQFF.

The V gene is TRBV7-2, the J gene TRBJ2-2; 12 positions agree with TRBD2. Trimming cost V 0 bases and J 6 bases; bases outside gene matches: 5. The CDR3 has 17 amino acids. The germline CDR1 and CDR2 sequences are SGHTA and FQGNSA. The DNA of the CDR3 is TGTGCCAGCAGCTTAGCCGCTAGCGGGGGGGCCCCCGGGGAGCTGTTTTTT. This sequence encodes CASSLAASGGAPGELFF.

The gene calls are TRBV2 and TRBJ2-7; D unclear. V was clipped by 3 bases and J by 2 bases, with 5 bases between them. The CDR3 spans 12 residues. Germline V CDR1 and CDR2: SNHLY, FYNNEI. In DNA, the CDR3 is TGTGCCAGCAGTGAGGGCCCCTACGAGCAGTACTTC. The encoded protein is CASSEGPYEQYF.

This chain joins TRBV7-8 and TRBJ2-3; D is unclear. CDR1 and CDR2 from the germline V gene are SGHVS and FQNEAQ. The length of the CDR3 is 14 residues. The V and J ends lost 1 base and 6 bases respectively, with 11 bases between them. This chain's CDR3 is CASSLVGWRDTQYF. As DNA, the CDR3 is TGTGCCAGCAGCTTAGTAGGCTGGCGGGATACGCAGTATTTT.

The chain is built from TRBV28 and TRBJ1-1, with D possibly TRBD1 on 6 matching bases. The CDR3 has 14 amino acids. Trimming took off 7 bases at V and 3 bases at J, with 15 bases between the two ends. CDR1 and CDR2 (germline): MDHEN, SYDVKM. As DNA, the CDR3 is TGTGCCAGCACCCCACAGGGATGGGACACTGAAGCTTTCTTT. This sequence encodes CASTPQGWDTEAFF.

V usage is TRBV18 and J usage is TRBJ2-1, with D possibly TRBD2 on 5 matching bases. This CDR3 contains 15 residues. V was cut by 3 bases and J by 4 bases, with 13 bases left in between. CDR1 is KGHSH, CDR2 LQKENI, per germline. CDR3: CASSPISGIYNEQFF. The CDR3 bases are TGTGCCAGCTCACCGATATCGGGGATTTACAATGAGCAGTTCTTC.

The CDR3: CASSPQGSNYGYTF. For the CDR3, the DNA is TGCGCCAGCAGCCCACAGGGATCAAACTATGGCTACACCTTC. The rearrangement joins TRBV4-3 to TRBJ1-2, with D maybe TRBD1 (6 bases). V lost 4 bases, J lost 2 bases, and 11 bases lay in between. There are 14 residues in the CDR3. CDR1 is LGHNA and CDR2 is YSLEER in the germline V gene.

This clone was picked up one time. The V gene is TRBV7-8, the J gene TRBJ1-5; D unclear. The germline V and J ends were trimmed by 0 bases and 3 bases, with 3 bases remaining between them. Germline V gene data show CDR1 as SGHVS and CDR2 as FQNEAQ. This CDR3 contains 13 residues. The DNA for the CDR3 is TGTGCCAGCAGCTTAGCTTACAATCAGCCCCAGCATTTT. Its protein product is CASSLAYNQPQHF.